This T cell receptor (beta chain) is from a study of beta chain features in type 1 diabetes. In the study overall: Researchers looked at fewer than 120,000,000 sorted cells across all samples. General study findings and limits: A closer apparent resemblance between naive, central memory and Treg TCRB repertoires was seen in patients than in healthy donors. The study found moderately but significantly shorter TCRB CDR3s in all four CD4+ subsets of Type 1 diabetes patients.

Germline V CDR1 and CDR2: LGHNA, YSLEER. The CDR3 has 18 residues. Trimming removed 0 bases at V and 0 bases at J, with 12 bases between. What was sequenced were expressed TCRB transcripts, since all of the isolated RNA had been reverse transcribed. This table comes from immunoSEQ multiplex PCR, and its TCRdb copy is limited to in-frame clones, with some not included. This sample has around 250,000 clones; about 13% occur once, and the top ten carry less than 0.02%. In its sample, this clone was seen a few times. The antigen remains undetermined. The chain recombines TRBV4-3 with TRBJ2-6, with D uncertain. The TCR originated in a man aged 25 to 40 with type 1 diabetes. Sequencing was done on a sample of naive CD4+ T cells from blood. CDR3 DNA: TGCGCCAGCAGCCAAGAATTCGGAACAGTCTCTGGGGCCAACGTCCTGACTTTC. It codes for CASSQEFGTVSGANVLTF.